This TCR beta chain was observed in a study of blood T cell repertoires in COVID-19. Whole-study context: The samples span acute and convalescent COVID-19 from the United States, Italy and Spain. T cells, B-cell-depleted T cells, or PBMCs supplied cDNA or gDNA.

In its sample, this clone was seen once. In germline, CDR1 is SGHVS, CDR2 FNYEAQ. The CDR3 length is 13 residues. Trimming stripped 3 bases from V and 0 bases from J, with 2 bases between. Seattle researchers signed up patients amid active infection and tracked them longitudinally. In the original workflow: Amplification of reference gene primers provided the estimated nucleated cell counts. Only in-frame clones appear in the TCRdb table, and some are missing; sequencing was by immunoSEQ multiplex PCR. The DNA was the basis for D and trimming; V, J and clone size are from that table. This sample has nearly 200,000 clones, with 70% to 90% found just once.

What was sequenced was peripheral blood. The source of this sequence is a man between 60 and 75 years old with COVID-19, enrolled during active disease. The chain links TRBV7-6 to TRBJ2-2; D call uncertain. CDR3 nucleotide sequence: TGTGCCAGCAGCTTTACGAACACCGGGGAGCTGTTTTTT. Its translation is CASSFTNTGELFF. The whole variable domain, remainder taken from reference TRBV7-6 and TRBJ2-2, is GAGVSQSPRYKVTKRGQDVALRCDPISGHVSLYWYRQALGQGPEFLTYFNYEAQQDKSGLPNDRFSAERPEGSISTLTIQRTEQRDSAMYRCASSFTNTGELFFGEGSRLTVL.